This TCR beta chain was sequenced in a study of T cells in Graves' hyperthyroidism and ophthalmopathy. Study background: Pretreatment peripheral blood was obtained at initial diagnosis.

In the case of this clonotype: What it binds is not known.

RNA transcripts yielded amplified TCR beta CDR3 regions. The study used the HTBI primer set for a first-round RT-PCR of the TCR CDR3. TCRdb independently ran MiXCR on the multiplex PCR reads; one entry per CDR3 protein. Of about 720,000 distinct CDR3 sequences in the sample, around a sixth were seen once. This CDR3 has 13 amino acids. Germline-derived CDR1 and CDR2 are ENHRY and SYGVKD. Trimming left V 6 bases short and J 0 bases short, with 8 bases between. Points from the study as a whole: Patients with ophthalmopathy were separated from those with stable hyperthyroidism by a 13 V-J model. Most clonotypes that expanded in the thyroid above 0.001 also showed up in blood. Ophthalmopathy was identified by the model a median about seven months ahead of onset.

The rearrangement links TRBV10-3 to TRBJ1-2, with D hard to call. This TCR was sampled from a woman aged 45-65 years with Graves' hyperthyroidism that later progressed to Graves' ophthalmopathy. The specimen sequenced was blood. The CDR3 DNA reads TGTGCCATCAGGGATAATGCTAACTATGGCTACACCTTC. It specifies CAIRDNANYGYTF.